These 29 T cell receptor beta chains share one sample of origin, sequenced in a study of tumor-infiltrating lymphocytes in primary liver carcinoma. The authors made TCR beta cDNA from around 500 ng total RNA with a constant-region primer. Sequencing libraries for TCR beta derived from three nested multiplex PCR rounds that used slightly modified ARM-PCR. Both of the initial two PCR rounds ran for roughly 10 cycles and employed TRBV1-TRBV30 forward primers alongside a C-beta reverse primer. TCRdb passed the multiplex PCR reads through MiXCR, listing each CDR3 protein once. This sample has about 54,000 distinct CDR3 sequences, with around 79% found just once. Unsorted bulk tissue, roughly 19-33 mg of it, served as the source for co-extraction of RNA and DNA. What was sequenced was liver tumor tissue from sampling region 2. Subset in this sample: tumor region T2, inferior pole. Receptors originate from a man aged 40-49 years with primary liver carcinoma and hepatitis B virus infection.

As to this clonotype: The junction does not match germline at one end; this may be a read error. This rearrangement joins TRBV5-4 to TRBJ2-6; possibly TRBD1 or TRBD2 for D (5 bases each). This CDR3 has 18 amino acids. CDR1 is SGHNT, CDR2 YYREEE, per germline (reference sequence). Here the CDR3 reads CASSFPSGRGSGTNVLTF. The CDR3 nucleotides read TGTGCCAGCAGTTTCCCCTCGGGGCGAGGCTCTGGGACCAACGTCCTGACTTTC.

This clonotype has a single count. One junction end disagrees with the germline gene, perhaps due to a read error. The rearrangement uses TRBV11-2 and TRBJ2-2; tentatively, D is TRBD1 or TRBD2 (5 bases each). Germline V gene lookup returns CDR1 SGHAT and CDR2 FQNNGV. This CDR3 is 17 amino acids long. The CDR3 protein is CASSLVRTYPGTGESFF. The CDR3 nucleotides read TGTGCCAGCAGCTTAGTTCGGACGTACCCAGGGACCGGGGAGTCGTTTTTC. Full variable domain (remainder filled in from reference TRBV11-2 and TRBJ2-2): EAGVAQSPRYKIIEKRQSVAFWCNPISGHATLYWYQQILGQGPKLLIQFQNNGVVDDSQLPKDRFSAERLKGVDSTLKIQPAKLEDSAVYLCASSLVRTYPGTGESFFGEGSRLTVL.

Many counts were recorded for this clonotype. The chain combines TRBV20-1 with TRBJ2-3; TRBD2 matches 14 bases. The CDR3 length is 16 residues. The junction had 6 bases not matched to a gene; V was cut back by 4 bases and J by 3 bases. CDR1 DFQATT and CDR2 SNEGSKA come from the germline V gene (reference sequence). The CDR3 loop is CSAKRTSGRPTDTQYF. CDR3 sequence (DNA): TGCAGTGCTAAAAGGACTAGCGGGAGGCCGACAGATACGCAGTATTTT.

This CDR3 reads CASSHPLRGTGELFF. In DNA, the CDR3 is TGCGCCAGCAGCCATCCGCTACGGGGCACCGGGGAGCTGTTTTTT. This sequence joins TRBV5-1 and TRBJ2-2, with a tentative D call TRBD2 (5 bases). V lost 4 bases, J lost 4 bases, and 14 bases lay in between. This CDR3 is 15 amino acids long. Germline V lookup: CDR1 SGHRS, CDR2 YFSETQ.

This clonotype was detected ten times or more. This chain connects TRBV13 to TRBJ2-7; TRBD2 is a possible D gene (6 bases). Germline V gene lookup returns CDR1 PRHDT and CDR2 FYEKMQ (reference sequence). Between the trimmed V and J ends, which lost 5 bases and 6 bases, there was a span of 11 bases. This CDR3 region has 12 residues. The CDR3 DNA is TGTGCCAGCAGCCGCGGGGTGCGCGAGCAGTACTTC. Protein sequence: CASSRGVREQYF.

This clonotype came up a few times. This chain uses TRBV7-9 with TRBJ2-1, with 7 positions matching TRBD2. Germline-derived CDR1 and CDR2 are SEHNR and FQNEAQ (reference sequence). This CDR3 region has 17 residues. J lost 0 bases, V lost 4 bases, and 9 bases had no gene match. CDR3 DNA sequence: TGTGCCAGCAGCTATTCGACTGGCGGGAGCTCCTACAATGAGCAGTTCTTC. It encodes CASSYSTGGSSYNEQFF.

This clonotype was seen a single time. It may be a read error: a sequence one base away is much more abundant. This rearrangement joins TRBV20-1 to TRBJ2-1, with 12 bases that match TRBD2. This CDR3 spans 15 amino acids. Germline V gene sequence: CDR1 DFQATT, CDR2 SNEGSKA (reference sequence). The CDR3 nucleotides read TGCAGTGCGGCCGGGACTAGCGGGTACTACAATGAGCAGTCCTTC. Amino acid sequence: CSAAGTSGYYNEQSF.

Only one count was recorded for this clonotype. Compared with germline, one end of the junction differs, possibly owing to a read error. The rearrangement links TRBV30 to TRBJ2-3, with 7 bases aligning to TRBD1. Germline assignment: CDR1 GTSNPN and CDR2 SVGIG (reference sequence). The CDR3 sequence is 17 residues long. CDR3 in amino acids: CAWRPRGQGEVTDAQYF. CDR3 DNA sequence: TGTGCCTGGAGACCCCGGGGCCAGGGGGAAGTCACAGATGCGCAGTATTTT.

This clonotype is classed as medium-sized. The V and J genes are TRBV6-5 and TRBJ2-5, with 7 nucleotides matching TRBD1. Unmatched junction bases numbered 11, after V lost 5 bases and J lost 11 bases. In germline, CDR1 is MNHEY, CDR2 SVGAGI. This CDR3 spans 13 amino acids. CDR3 nucleotides: TGTGCCAGCAGTCTAACTCCGGGACAGCGTCAGTACTTC. Translating it yields CASSLTPGQRQYF.

As concerns this clonotype: Given a much more abundant clone one base away, this may be a read error. The chain employs TRBV21-1 and TRBJ2-7; whether TRBD1, the table's D call, matches the DNA was not checked. TRBV21-1 is designated a pseudogene. This CDR3 has 16 amino acids. The DNA for the CDR3 is TGTGCCAGCAGCAGCGCCATACACAGGATGCTTGGGGAGCAGTACTTC. It codes for CASSSAIHRMLGEQYF.

For this clonotype: The conserved phenylalanine or tryptophan normally closing the CDR3 is absent here, so this likely arose from a read error. V is TRBV11-1 and J is TRBJ2-1; 11 bases map to TRBD2. The CDR3 length is 17 residues. Germline CDR1 is SGHAT and CDR2 is FQDESV (reference sequence). V trimming: 3 bases; J trimming: 5 bases; junction bases outside the gene matches: 9. CDR3 DNA sequence: TGTGCCAGCAGCTTGGAACTAGCGGGAGAAGTTGACAATGAGCAGTTCTCC. As protein: CASSLELAGEVDNEQFS.

Regarding this clonotype: One end of the junction varies from germline; a read error may be responsible. V is TRBV5-6 and J is TRBJ2-7; D call uncertain. Germline CDR1 is SGHDT and CDR2 is YYEEEE. There are 13 residues in the CDR3. This CDR3 reads CASSMFDVYEQYF. Here the CDR3 DNA reads TGTGCCAGCAGCATGTTCGATGTCTACGAGCAATACTTC.

Comment on this clonotype: Given a much more abundant clone one base away, this may be a read error. The chain uses TRBV28 and TRBJ2-7; D not certain. Germline V gene lookup returns CDR1 MDHEN and CDR2 SYDVKM. CDR3 length equals 13 residues. V was pared by 11 bases and J by 6 bases, with 20 bases between. The CDR3 DNA follows: TGTGCCTGCAATATCGTGGCCCTGGGCGAGCAGTACTTC. Protein: CACNIVALGEQYF.

This sequence joins TRBV18 and TRBJ1-3; 7 bases are shared with TRBD1. The germline V gene has CDR1 KGHSH and CDR2 LQKENI. The J segment lost 4 bases and the V segment lost 2 bases, leaving 2 bases of the junction unmatched. The CDR3 spans 14 residues. The DNA of the CDR3 is TGTGCCAGCTCACCAGGGACAGTGGGAAACACCATATATTTT. As protein: CASSPGTVGNTIYF.

This clonotype showed up just once. One junction end disagrees with the germline gene, perhaps due to a read error. The DNA for the CDR3 is TGTGCCAGCAGCCAAGGGCCCACTAGCGGGGACTACAATGGGCAGTTCTTC. Amino acids: CASSQGPTSGDYNGQFF. The genes are TRBV4-1 and TRBJ2-1; 10 nucleotides align to TRBD2. There are 17 residues in the CDR3. Germline V gives CDR1 MGHRA, CDR2 YSYEKL.

V gene TRBV6-1 combines with J gene TRBJ2-7, with D perhaps given as TRBD1 or TRBD2 (7 bases each). The CDR3 runs to 16 residues. Trimming pared 7 bases from V and 10 bases from J, leaving 29 bases between. CDR1 is MNHNS and CDR2 is SASEGT in the germline V gene. The CDR3 nucleotides are TGTGCCAGCACTGAGATTTCGGGAGCAGGGGGGGGCGATCAGTACTTC. Protein product: CASTEISGAGGGDQYF.

With respect to this clonotype: One end of the junction is discordant with germline, which a read error may explain. This chain links TRBV29-1 with TRBJ2-3; TRBD2 agrees at 9 bases. The germline V gene encodes CDR1 SQVTM and CDR2 ANQGSEA. This CDR3 region has 14 residues. CDR3 DNA: TGTAGCGTGGTAGCGGGAGTAAGCACAGATACGCAGTATTTT. It codes for CSVVAGVSTDTQYF.

Comment on this clonotype: The missing conserved phenylalanine or tryptophan at the end of this CDR3 makes a read error likely. The DNA is left out, because the CDR3 cannot be placed on it with certainty; the CDR3 is given as TCRdb lists it. The chain couples TRBV11-1 to TRBJ2-5; the D call in the table, TRBD1, was not verified against the DNA. Both ends counted, the CDR3 spans 14 residues. The germline CDR1 and CDR2 sequences are SGHAT and FQDESV (reference sequence). CDR3 loop: CASSRGTGREIQNI.

J is TRBJ2-5 and V is TRBV29-1; perhaps D is TRBD1 or TRBD2 (6 bases each). The CDR3 sequence is 13 residues long. Germline assignment: CDR1 SQVTM and CDR2 ANQGSEA. V lost 3 bases to trimming and J lost 13 bases, with 21 bases between them. The CDR3, as DNA: TGCAGCGTTGATAGGGGGGAGGTAGAGATCCGGTACTTC. Translated, it gives CSVDRGEVEIRYF.

V gene TRBV19 combines with J gene TRBJ2-5; D is undetermined. Trimming took 1 base from V and 5 from J, leaving 14 bases between them. This CDR3 contains 15 residues. Germline CDR1 is LNHDA and CDR2 is SQIVND (reference sequence). CDR3 in amino acids: CASSIAVRRGETQYF. In nucleotides, the CDR3 is TGTGCCAGTAGTATAGCTGTTCGACGTGGGGAGACCCAGTACTTC.

Within the sample, this clonotype is medium-sized. The chain recombines TRBV29-1 with TRBJ2-3; 9 nucleotides line up with TRBD2. CDR3 length equals 14 residues. The ends lost 6 bases at V and 2 bases at J; junction bases unmatched: 6. Germline V CDR1 and CDR2: SQVTM, ANQGSEA. CDR3 DNA: TGCAGCGTCGCTCCTAGCGGGGACACAGATACGCAGTATTTT. Residues: CSVAPSGDTDTQYF.

In regard to this clonotype: The junction departs from the called germline gene at one end, perhaps through a read error. J is TRBJ2-3 and V is TRBV4-2; TRBD1 or TRBD2 may be the D gene (5 bases each). The CDR3 totals 12 residues. Germline CDR1 LGHNA, CDR2 YNFKEQ. The CDR3 nucleotides read TGTGCCAGCAGCCAAGGGGACCCTACGCAGAATTTT. The encoded protein is CASSQGDPTQNF.

The chain combines TRBV2 with TRBJ2-3, with 8 bases fitting TRBD1. Unmatched junction bases numbered 10, after V lost 0 bases and J lost 5 bases. Germline V gene data show CDR1 as SNHLY and CDR2 as FYNNEI. The CDR3 spans 17 residues. CDR3 sequence (DNA): TGTGCCAGCAGTGAAGCCCTGCAGGGGGCCACAGGAGATACGCAGTATTTT. Translating it yields CASSEALQGATGDTQYF.

This clonotype was seen once. V usage is TRBV6-1 and J usage is TRBJ2-5; 7 positions match TRBD1. Per germline, CDR1 MNHNS and CDR2 SASEGT. The J segment lost 5 bases and the V segment lost 6 bases, leaving 6 bases of the junction unmatched. This CDR3 has 13 amino acids. In DNA form, the CDR3 reads TGTGCCAGCAGCACGCAGGGGGATGAGACCCAGTACTTC. This translates into CASSTQGDETQYF.

In regard to this clonotype: A much larger clone is a single base away; this may be a read error. The chain carries TRBV28 and TRBJ2-3; D may be TRBD1 (5 bases). Germline-derived CDR1 and CDR2 are MDHEN and SYDVKM. The CDR3 consists of 13 residues. DNA of the CDR3: TGTGCCAGCAGTCTCCCGGAGACAGAAACGCAGTATTTT. It is translated as CASSLPETETQYF.

With respect to this clonotype: A read error may account for a junction end that differs from germline. The rearrangement links TRBV4-1 to TRBJ2-1; 11 bases map to TRBD2. The V gene's germline CDR1 is MGHRA and CDR2 YSYEKL. The CDR3 has 16 residues. The CDR3 is CASSQSGLAAGNEQLF. CDR3 DNA: TGCGCCAGCAGCCAGTCGGGACTAGCGGCGGGTAATGAGCAACTCTTC.

A note on this clonotype: A read error may explain this, as a much larger clone is one base away. The CDR3: CAWSAENGRRARYF. The CDR3 region has the DNA TGTGCCTGGAGTGCCGAGAACGGGAGACGCGCGCGGTACTTC. The V gene is TRBV30, the J gene TRBJ2-7, with D maybe TRBD2 (6 bases). The V gene lost 1 base and the J gene lost 12 bases, with 22 bases spanning the gap. The CDR3 spans 14 residues. Germline CDR1 and CDR2: GTSNPN and SVGIG (reference sequence). Using reference TRBV30 and TRBJ2-7 for the parts outside the CDR3, the full variable domain is SQTIHQWPATLVQPVGSPLSLECTVEGTSNPNLYWYRQAAGRGLQLLFYSVGIGQISSEVPQNLSASRPQDRQFILSSKKLLLSDSGFYLCAWSAENGRRARYFGPGTRLTVT.

Comments on this clonotype: Since a much larger clone is just one base distant, this may be a read error. The V and J genes are TRBV2 and TRBJ2-1, with D perhaps TRBD1 (5 bases). The CDR3 runs 14 residues. Trimming took off 0 bases at V and 14 bases at J, with 17 bases between the two ends. Germline loops: CDR1 SNHLY, CDR2 FYNNEI. The CDR3 DNA sequence: TGTGCCAGCAGTGAAGCTGAAACAGGTGGTAGTGAGTTCTTC. Translated: CASSEAETGGSEFF.

Comment on this clonotype: A read error may account for a junction end that differs from germline. This chain connects TRBV12-3 or TRBV12-4 to TRBJ1-4; no definite D call. This CDR3 has 16 amino acids. Written as DNA, the CDR3 is TGTGCAAGCAGGACGCTTCAAGGATTAGCTAATGAAAAACTGATTTTT. Translation gives CASRTLQGLANEKLIF.